Shown below are 6 T cell receptor beta chains from a single sample sequenced in a study of T-cell reconstitution after alpha-beta-depleted transplantation in children. This sample's TCRbeta library carried unique molecular identifier barcodes. TCRdb independently ran MiXCR on the PCR reads; one entry per CDR3 protein. Here the sample spans about 1,000,000 distinct CDR3 sequences, about 29% being singletons. The source material was PBMCs, mostly from graft donor cells, sampled 360 days after TCRalphabeta/CD19-depleted stem cell transplant. The receptors originated from a boy younger than two who had a stem cell transplant for SCID, so the T cells may come from the graft donor.

This clonotype was counted a few times. CDR3 loop: CASRIDRGLDGYTF. As DNA, the CDR3 is TGCGCCAGCAGGATCGACAGGGGTCTTGATGGCTACACCTTC. The chain employs TRBV5-1 and TRBJ1-2; 8 bases match TRBD1. The germline V gene encodes CDR1 SGHRS and CDR2 YFSETQ. The ends lost 5 bases at V and 6 bases at J; junction bases unmatched: 9. The CDR3 consists of 14 residues.

This clonotype was detected only a few times. The rearrangement joins TRBV28 to TRBJ1-4; D call uncertain. V gave up 8 bases and J gave up 4 bases, with 14 bases separating them. The CDR3 length is 14 residues. Looked up from germline, CDR1 is MDHEN and CDR2 is SYDVKM. The CDR3 is CASGRLTYNEKLFF. The CDR3 DNA sequence: TGTGCCAGCGGACGATTAACCTATAATGAAAAACTGTTTTTT.

This clonotype came up many times. The chain combines TRBV2 with TRBJ2-5, with a tentative D call TRBD2 (6 bases). V was clipped by 7 bases and J by 5 bases, with 8 bases between them. The CDR3 has 11 amino acids. CDR1 SNHLY and CDR2 FYNNEI come from the germline V gene. The CDR3 sequence: CASTRGETQYF. CDR3 coding DNA: TGTGCCAGCACCCGGGGGGAGACCCAGTACTTC.

This chain connects TRBV6-5 to TRBJ2-1; 11 bases fit TRBD2. The CDR3 loop spans 17 amino acids. Germline values: CDR1 MNHEY, CDR2 SVGAGI. V trimming: 4 bases; J trimming: 5 bases; junction bases outside the gene matches: 10. CDR3 nucleotides: TGTGCCAGCAGTTCCCCCTTAGCGGGGGGGACCCACAATGAGCAGTTCTTC. As protein: CASSSPLAGGTHNEQFF.

The genes are TRBV3-1 and TRBJ2-5, with TRBD1 matching 8 bases. The length of the CDR3 is 14 residues. Germline V gene sequence: CDR1 LGHDT, CDR2 YNNKEL (reference sequence). V was clipped by 5 bases and J by 1 base; unmatched bases: 3. The CDR3 reads CASSGTGSQETQYF. In DNA, the CDR3 is TGTGCCAGCAGCGGGACAGGATCCCAAGAGACCCAGTACTTC.

The CDR3 region has the DNA TGTGCCAGCCTTACAACTAGCGGGCGAAAGTACAATGAGCAGTTCTTC. Its translation: CASLTTSGRKYNEQFF. This rearrangement joins TRBV6-2 or TRBV6-3 to TRBJ2-1; 9 bases are shared with TRBD2. Looked up from germline, CDR1 is MNHEY and CDR2 is SVGEGT. Unmatched junction bases numbered 12, after V lost 8 bases and J lost 4 bases. CDR3 size: 16 residues.